This T cell receptor beta chain was sequenced during a study of CXCR3-negative and CXCR3-positive naive CD8 T cells (dated by TCRdb to between 2019 and 2020). Broadly, across the study: In total, roughly 140 million TRB reads were obtained, which works out to roughly 1.5 +/- 0.3 million reads per library. Diversity and physicochemical repertoire analyses covered about a dozen donors pooled from two independent experiments. The TRBV-TRBJ cluster analysis covered naive subsets from 5 donors and memory cells from 3 donors. Summary of the overall study and its limitations: Because surface CD5, which is linked to self-reactivity in mice, was comparable between the naive subsets, TCR interaction strength was also inferred from TRB CDR3 physicochemical properties. TRBV-TRBJ usage was similar between naive CXCR3-negative and CXCR3-positive cells from the same donor, while memory cells showed distinct patterns. Comparably high repertoire diversity was found in both naive subsets, whereas much lower repertoire diversity was found in memory CD8+ T cells. CXCR3 expression partially decreased after cryopreservation, so most assays used freshly isolated PBMCs. Compared with CXCR3-negative naive cells, CXCR3-positive naive cells had TRB CDR3s with higher hydrophobicity (lower Kidera factor 4), lower energy, and higher strength and volume indices.

Each CD8+ T cell subset was flow-sorted in triplicate, with 300,000 or so cells per subset placed directly into RLT lysis buffer. Naive CD8+ T cells were defined stringently as CD45RO-CCR7+CD27+CD95- to exclude memory contaminants. Standard density gradient centrifugation was used to isolate peripheral blood mononuclear cells from buffy coats. Naive CXCR3-negative and CXCR3-positive CD8+ T cells were flow-sorted on a FACSAria III. Total RNA was extracted from sorted cells with an RNeasy Mini Kit. The CDR3 sequence holds 14 residues, the cysteine and phenylalanine included. The record lacks a DNA sequence. CDR1 and CDR2 are drawn from the germline V gene: SGHDT, YYEEEE. As to this clonotype: The clone's antigen remains unknown.

For sequencing, a NextSeq 550 was employed. The Human TCR Profiling Kit (MiLaboratory) was used to make UMI-labeled 5' RACE TRB cDNA libraries. cDNA synthesis used the entire amount of extracted RNA, and PCR amplification then used the entire amount of cDNA produced. Libraries were prepared in parallel with an identical number of PCR cycles. On the authors' methods: With a minimum of two reads required per UMI, MIGEC and MiXCR pulled out about 53,000 +/- 10,000 unique UMI-labeled TRB cDNA molecules from each library. On average, approximately 40,000 +/- 10,000 functional in-frame TRB CDR3 nucleotide clonotypes lacking stop codons were found per library. After downsampling to 5000 UMI-labeled TRB molecules per sample, diversity metrics, including normalized Shannon-Wiener and Chao1, were computed in VDJtools. VDJtools computed clonotype-size-weighted physicochemical properties of the central five CDR3 residues: interaction energy, strength, volume and Kidera factor 4. Reprocessed by TCRdb, the reads give a single entry per CDR3 protein sequence, without DNA. TCRdb's processing, not the study's, gives the V and J calls here. In this sample's table one finds about 98,000 distinct CDR3 sequences. The ten largest clonotypes hold 0.9% to 1.2% of the sample.

The receptor was isolated from a human donor in good health. Some clones in this sample may be carry-over from other donors' samples. In this chain, TRBV5-6 is recombined with TRBJ2-1; TCRdb designates TRBD1, a call that cannot be tested without DNA. The sequenced material came from naive CXCR3+ CD8+ T cells from blood. Explained via the paper, the cell subset or site label denotes: CD45RO-CCR7+CD27+CD95- naive CD8+ T cells expressing CXCR3 (TNR3+). For the CDR3, the sequence is CASSLVGAYNEQFF.